This T cell receptor beta chain was recorded in a study of shared clonotypes between healthy human individuals. The CDR3 is made up of 13 amino acids. Trimming stripped 2 bases from V and 9 bases from J, with 8 bases between. Germline V gene sequence: CDR1 MNHEY, CDR2 SMNVEV (reference sequence). The protocol was immunoSEQ multiplex PCR, while the TCRdb copy is restricted to in-frame clones and leaves out a portion. The repertoire includes 950,000 to 1,100,000 clones, 60% to 80% of them detected once, and roughly 1.5% sits in the top ten. The sequence was obtained from a man younger than 35 in good health. Sequenced: memory CD4+ T cells sorted from blood. Subset here: CD45RA-negative fraction. The chain has TRBV27 and TRBJ1-6, with D unresolved. CDR3: CASSLNRLSPLHF. For the CDR3, the DNA is TGTGCCAGCAGTTTAAATAGGCTTTCACCCCTCCACTTT.